This T cell receptor (beta chain) was captured in a study of blood T cell repertoires in COVID-19. Looking at the study overall: T cells, B-cell-depleted T cells, or PBMCs supplied cDNA or gDNA.

Authors' methods: Estimates of nucleated cell counts were drawn from the amplification of reference gene primers. The method was immunoSEQ multiplex PCR; TCRdb's version includes in-frame clones alone and lacks a portion of them. That table furnishes V, J and clone size, whereas the DNA furnished D and trimming. The repertoire has about 80,000 clones, 80% to 90% of them found once; the top ten carry around 16%. Germline V gene lookup returns CDR1 LNHDA and CDR2 SQIVND (reference sequence). Losses at the gene ends were 4 bases for V and 2 bases for J; bases not matched to a gene: 2. This CDR3 is built from 14 residues.

The chain links TRBV19 to TRBJ2-7, with TRBD1 matching 10 bases. The sequence was collected from an elderly woman with acute or convalescent COVID-19. The material sequenced was peripheral blood. CDR3 in amino acids: CASSTGTGAYEQYF. The CDR3 DNA follows: TGTGCCAGTAGTACGGGGACAGGGGCCTACGAGCAGTACTTC.